Shown below are 32 T cell receptor beta chains from a single sample sequenced in a study of T-cell reconstitution after alpha-beta-depleted transplantation in children. Preparing the TCRbeta library involved the use of unique molecular identifiers. One entry per CDR3 protein results from TCRdb running MiXCR on the PCR reads. The data show 700,000 to 850,000 distinct CDR3 sequences, with around 15% seen just once and approximately 5% held by the top ten. This sample comprised PBMCs, mostly from graft donor cells, obtained 360 days after TCRalphabeta/CD19-depleted stem cell transplant. The receptors stem from a male patient under 18 who had a stem cell transplant for acute lymphoblastic leukemia, so the T cells may come from the graft donor.

The V and J genes are TRBV7-6 and TRBJ2-1; TRBD2 matches 7 bases. Trimming at V came to 7 bases and at J to 6 bases, leaving 6 bases not matched to a gene. This CDR3 has 13 residues. Germline V lookup: CDR1 SGHVS, CDR2 FNYEAQ. CDR3 residues: CASTWGGTNEQFF. CDR3 DNA sequence: TGTGCCAGCACCTGGGGGGGAACCAATGAGCAGTTCTTC.

In regard to this clonotype: Germline and junction disagree at one end, which may indicate a read error. V and J are TRBV27 and TRBJ2-7; 7 bases align to TRBD2. Germline CDR1 reads MNHEY; CDR2 reads SMNVEV (reference sequence). The CDR3 sequence is 14 residues long. This chain's CDR3 is CASRPIAGATRAIF. The CDR3 coding sequence is TGTGCCAGCAGACCGATAGCGGGCGCAACTCGGGCGATTTTC.

This rearrangement joins TRBV4-1 to TRBJ2-7; D may be TRBD2 (6 bases). The germline V gene has CDR1 MGHRA and CDR2 YSYEKL. Trimming shortened V by 2 bases and J by 6 bases, and 17 bases separated the two germline ends. The CDR3 length is 15 residues. The CDR3 reads CASSQFDPGLGEQYF. The CDR3 DNA sequence: TGCGCCAGCAGCCAATTTGATCCGGGACTTGGCGAGCAGTACTTC.

The chain combines TRBV7-9 with TRBJ1-5; possibly TRBD1 for D (5 bases). Germline CDR1 is SEHNR and CDR2 is FQNEAQ (reference sequence). V was trimmed by 4 bases and J by 1 base, leaving 11 bases between them. The CDR3 is 15 residues long. The CDR3 DNA reads as TGTGCCAGCAGCTCTAGGGACGGCAGCAATCAGCCCCAGCATTTT. This sequence encodes CASSSRDGSNQPQHF.

The chain has TRBV28 and TRBJ2-3; 14 positions match TRBD2. Trimming removed 5 bases from V and 4 bases from J; junction bases left unmatched: 5. CDR3 length equals 16 residues. Germline assignment: CDR1 MDHEN and CDR2 SYDVKM. This CDR3 reads CASSPGTSGRPDTQYF. In nucleotides, the CDR3 is TGTGCCAGCAGTCCGGGGACTAGCGGGAGACCAGATACGCAGTATTTT.

The V gene is TRBV7-2, the J gene TRBJ2-7; 7 bases map to TRBD2. CDR1 SGHTA and CDR2 FQGNSA come from the germline V gene. The CDR3 extends over 14 amino acids. J was trimmed by 0 bases and V by 7 bases; bases with no gene match: 6. CDR3: CASKEASGSYEQYF. In nucleotides, the CDR3 is TGTGCCAGCAAAGAGGCTAGCGGCTCCTACGAGCAGTACTTC.

The chain employs TRBV6-4 and TRBJ2-3; D may be TRBD1 or TRBD2 (5 bases each). Trimming removed 2 bases at V and 6 bases at J, with 12 bases between. CDR1 and CDR2 (germline): MRHNA, SNTAGT. This CDR3 has 14 amino acids. Here the CDR3 reads CASSDLPWGDTQYF. The CDR3 nucleotides are TGTGCCAGCAGTGACCTCCCATGGGGGGATACGCAGTATTTT.

This clonotype was observed a few times. This chain uses TRBV12-3 or TRBV12-4 with TRBJ2-7; 7 bases are a match to TRBD1. The CDR3 runs 13 residues. Unmatched junction bases numbered 6, after V lost 6 bases and J lost 4 bases. CDR3 region: CASRNRGNYEQYF. In DNA form, the CDR3 reads TGTGCCAGCAGGAACAGGGGAAATTACGAGCAGTACTTC.

The table lists this clonotype with many counts. The chain joins TRBV10-2 to TRBJ2-1; 14 positions agree with TRBD2. The germline V gene has CDR1 WSHSY and CDR2 SAAADI. This CDR3 contains 15 residues. Trimming at V came to 5 bases and at J to 8 bases, leaving 5 bases not matched to a gene. Here the CDR3 DNA reads TGCGCCAGCAGTAAGGGACTAGCGGGAGACGATGAGCAGTTCTTC. Its translation: CASSKGLAGDDEQFF.

This clonotype was observed a handful of times. The genes are TRBV20-1 and TRBJ1-3; tentatively, D is TRBD1 (5 bases). The CDR3 loop spans 13 amino acids. V was trimmed by 1 base and J by 4 bases, leaving 8 bases between them. The germline CDR1 and CDR2 sequences are DFQATT and SNEGSKA (reference sequence). DNA of the CDR3: TGCAGTGCTAGAGGGGGGAGAGGAAACACCATATATTTT. Its translation is CSARGGRGNTIYF.

The rearrangement links TRBV12-5 to TRBJ1-1, with D unclear. The CDR3 totals 17 residues. With 0 bases removed from V and 0 bases from J, the gap between germline ends came to 14 bases. The germline gives CDR1 LGHNT, CDR2 FRNRAP. CDR3 in DNA: TGTGCTAGTGGTTTGGTAACGGGGTCGGTTCTGAACACTGAAGCTTTCTTT. Translated: CASGLVTGSVLNTEAFF.

This clonotype was observed a handful of times. The V gene is TRBV5-1, the J gene TRBJ1-6; no clear D. The germline gives CDR1 SGHRS, CDR2 YFSETQ. Trimming removed 1 base at V and 11 bases at J, with 10 bases between. The CDR3 contains 13 residues. The CDR3 DNA reads as TGCGCCAGCAGCTTGAACGTCCAGACACCCCTCCACTTT. This encodes CASSLNVQTPLHF. Full variable domain (missing parts from reference TRBV5-1 and TRBJ1-6): KAGVTQTPRYLIKTRGQQVTLSCSPISGHRSVSWYQQTPGQGLQFLFEYFSETQRNKGNFPGRFSGRQFSNSRSEMNVSTLELGDSALYLCASSLNVQTPLHFGNGTRLTVT.

This clonotype came up a few times. The V and J genes are TRBV2 and TRBJ2-2; possibly TRBD1 for D (6 bases). The germline V gene encodes CDR1 SNHLY and CDR2 FYNNEI. With 5 bases removed from V and 2 bases from J, the gap between germline ends came to 12 bases. The CDR3 sequence is 15 residues long. Here the CDR3 reads CASSIWTENTGELFF. CDR3 coding DNA: TGTGCCAGCAGTATATGGACAGAAAACACCGGGGAGCTGTTTTTT. Variable domain in full (rest from reference TRBV2 and TRBJ2-2): EPEVTQTPSHQVTQMGQEVILRCVPISNHLYFYWYRQILGQKVEFLVSFYNNEISEKSEIFDDQFSVERPDGSNFTLKIRSTKLEDSAMYFCASSIWTENTGELFFGEGSRLTVL.

The V and J genes are TRBV29-1 and TRBJ2-7, with D perhaps matching TRBD2 (5 bases). Germline CDR1 SQVTM, CDR2 ANQGSEA. V lost 5 bases, J lost 2 bases, and 10 bases lay in between. The CDR3 runs 12 residues. The CDR3 nucleotides read TGCAGCGTTCGGGAAAAGCCCTACGAGCAGTACTTC. It translates to CSVREKPYEQYF.

The chain uses TRBV9 and TRBJ2-1; possibly TRBD1 for D (5 bases). Germline CDR1 reads SGDLS; CDR2 reads YYNGEE. V lost 0 bases, J lost 7 bases, and 14 bases lay in between. The CDR3 extends over 15 amino acids. The CDR3 region is CASSVGQMEGNEQFF. DNA for the CDR3: TGTGCCAGCAGCGTAGGACAGATGGAAGGAAATGAGCAGTTCTTC.

This clonotype occurred a few times. The J gene is TRBJ1-1, the V gene TRBV20-1, with D possibly TRBD1 on 6 matching bases. Germline CDR1 and CDR2: DFQATT and SNEGSKA (reference sequence). V lost 6 bases and J 3 bases, leaving 14 bases between the germline ends. The CDR3 is made up of 13 amino acids. The CDR3 spells CSAVQGGDTEAFF. The CDR3 nucleotides are TGCAGTGCAGTGCAAGGGGGGGACACTGAAGCTTTCTTT.

V is TRBV12-3 or TRBV12-4 and J is TRBJ2-2, with 8 bases that match TRBD2. The CDR3 extends over 17 amino acids. The ends lost 3 bases at V and 4 bases at J; junction bases unmatched: 10. The CDR3 sequence is CASSFFVLAGPTGELFF. CDR3 coding DNA: TGTGCCAGCAGTTTTTTTGTCTTAGCGGGACCCACCGGGGAGCTGTTTTTT.

Written as DNA, the CDR3 is TGTGCCAGCAGCTTTCGGGGACTAGCCGTCACAGATACGCAGTATTTT. Translated: CASSFRGLAVTDTQYF. The rearrangement uses TRBV11-2 and TRBJ2-3; TRBD2 aligns across 9 bases. This CDR3 has 16 amino acids. Trimming removed 3 bases from V and 2 bases from J; junction bases left unmatched: 6. CDR1 is SGHAT, CDR2 FQNNGV, per germline.

The rearrangement joins TRBV7-9 to TRBJ2-7; the D gene is possibly TRBD2 (6 bases). CDR3 length equals 15 residues. Germline lookup yields CDR1 SEHNR and CDR2 FQNEAQ (reference sequence). With 5 bases removed from V and 6 bases from J, the gap between germline ends came to 20 bases. The CDR3 region has the DNA TGTGCCAGCAGCGCGATCGCCGGGACTCCATCCGAGCAGTACTTC. It specifies CASSAIAGTPSEQYF.

This clonotype appeared many times. The chain has TRBV12-3 or TRBV12-4 and TRBJ2-2; D may be TRBD2 (5 bases). The CDR3 consists of 15 residues. V was pared by 6 bases and J by 7 bases, with 18 bases between. The CDR3 DNA reads as TGTGCCAGCAGCGTAGAGGCTAGCCGGGTCGGGGAGCTGTTTTTT. Its translation: CASSVEASRVGELFF.

V gene TRBV20-1 combines with J gene TRBJ2-1, with TRBD2 matching 10 bases. Germline CDR1 DFQATT, CDR2 SNEGSKA (reference sequence). The CDR3 length is 15 residues. V dropped 1 base and J dropped 6; count of bases not matched to a gene: 6. The CDR3 loop is CSARAPSGGFNEQFF. The CDR3 DNA reads TGCAGTGCTAGAGCCCCTAGCGGGGGATTCAATGAGCAGTTCTTC.

This clonotype was found a few times. V is TRBV20-1 and J is TRBJ2-7, with TRBD2 identical over 13 bases. Germline V gene lookup returns CDR1 DFQATT and CDR2 SNEGSKA (reference sequence). The CDR3 runs to 16 residues. V lost 0 bases to trimming and J lost 3 bases; unmatched junction nucleotides: 5. CDR3 DNA: TGCAGTGCTAGAGATGGGACTAGCGGGGTTCTCTACGAGCAGTACTTC. Translated: CSARDGTSGVLYEQYF.

The rearrangement uses TRBV10-3 and TRBJ2-7, with D possibly matching TRBD1 (5 bases). Trimming left V 2 bases short and J 2 bases short, with 10 bases between. Looked up from germline, CDR1 is ENHRY and CDR2 is SYGVKD. CDR3 length: 14 amino acids. The CDR3 reads CAISERQPTYEQYF. CDR3 DNA sequence: TGTGCCATCAGTGAGCGACAGCCCACCTACGAGCAGTACTTC.

This clonotype showed up just a few times. This chain joins TRBV4-1 and TRBJ2-4; possible D gene TRBD2, 6 bases. V was clipped by 2 bases and J by 3 bases, with 14 bases between them. The CDR3 covers 16 residues. The germline gives CDR1 MGHRA, CDR2 YSYEKL. Here the CDR3 DNA reads TGCGCCAGCAGCCAACTTCCACCGGGGGACAAAAACATTCAGTACTTC. This codes for CASSQLPPGDKNIQYF.

V is TRBV4-1 and J is TRBJ2-7, with 7 bases aligning to TRBD2. CDR1 MGHRA and CDR2 YSYEKL come from the germline V gene. V gave up 4 bases and J gave up 3 bases; unmatched junction bases: 6. The CDR3 length is 14 residues. CDR3 residues: CASSRYLADYEQYF. In DNA, the CDR3 is TGCGCCAGCAGCCGATACCTAGCGGACTACGAGCAGTACTTC.

This clonotype was observed a few times. The V gene is TRBV10-3, the J gene TRBJ2-5; TRBD2 matches at 12 bases. Germline V gene lookup returns CDR1 ENHRY and CDR2 SYGVKD. This CDR3 region has 16 residues. V dropped 5 bases and J dropped 2; count of bases not matched to a gene: 6. CDR3 in amino acids: CAISLAGGPGQETQYF. CDR3 nucleotide sequence: TGTGCCATCAGTCTAGCGGGAGGGCCGGGGCAAGAGACCCAGTACTTC.

The count of this clonotype is one. J is TRBJ2-5 and V is TRBV7-2, with TRBD1 identical over 8 bases. This CDR3 contains 15 residues. Germline lookup yields CDR1 SGHTA and CDR2 FQGNSA. The V segment lost 5 bases and the J segment 5 bases; nucleotides outside the gene matches: 10. Here the CDR3 reads CASSLGTGFRETQYF. Written as DNA, the CDR3 is TGTGCCAGCAGCCTAGGGACAGGCTTTAGGGAGACCCAGTACTTC.

The chain has TRBV11-1 and TRBJ1-2, with TRBD1 as a possible D gene (5 bases). The germline CDR1 and CDR2 sequences are SGHAT and FQDESV (reference sequence). The CDR3 loop spans 17 amino acids. The V gene lost 5 bases and the J gene lost 3 bases, with 22 bases spanning the gap. CDR3 amino acids: CASSPGGSRAHYYGYTF. The DNA for the CDR3 is TGTGCCAGCAGCCCGGGGGGGAGCAGGGCGCATTACTATGGCTACACCTTC.

In this sample, this clonotype turned up a few times. This chain uses TRBV12-5 with TRBJ2-3; no clear D. CDR1 and CDR2 (germline): LGHNT, FRNRAP. The CDR3 is made up of 15 amino acids. V lost 5 bases to trimming and J lost 6 bases, with 18 bases between them. The CDR3 spells CASGPGFITRDTQYF. CDR3 sequence (DNA): TGTGCTAGTGGTCCCGGGTTTATTACACGGGATACGCAGTATTTT.

This chain uses TRBV7-9 with TRBJ2-7; D is ambiguous. Germline loops: CDR1 SEHNR, CDR2 FQNEAQ (reference sequence). The CDR3 sequence is 13 residues long. Trimming pared 5 bases from V and 2 bases from J, leaving 10 bases between. CDR3 region: CASSPKTTYEQYF. CDR3 sequence (DNA): TGTGCCAGCAGCCCCAAGACAACCTACGAGCAGTACTTC.

V usage is TRBV6-5 and J usage is TRBJ2-3; D possibly matches TRBD1 or TRBD2 (6 bases each). Looked up from germline, CDR1 is MNHEY and CDR2 is SVGAGI. V lost 2 bases and J 8 bases, leaving 8 bases between the germline ends. The length of the CDR3 is 12 residues. The CDR3 nucleotides are TGTGCCAGCAGTTACGGAGGGGGTACGCAGTATTTT. Translation: CASSYGGGTQYF.

The V gene is TRBV6-1, the J gene TRBJ2-2; D unclear. CDR1 is MNHNS and CDR2 is SASEGT in the germline V gene. The length of the CDR3 is 17 residues. The V end lost 5 bases, the J end lost 0 bases, and 16 bases lay between the germline ends. CDR3 amino acids: CASSPRAVASNTGELFF. For the CDR3, the DNA is TGTGCCAGCAGTCCAAGGGCCGTCGCCTCGAACACCGGGGAGCTGTTTTTT.